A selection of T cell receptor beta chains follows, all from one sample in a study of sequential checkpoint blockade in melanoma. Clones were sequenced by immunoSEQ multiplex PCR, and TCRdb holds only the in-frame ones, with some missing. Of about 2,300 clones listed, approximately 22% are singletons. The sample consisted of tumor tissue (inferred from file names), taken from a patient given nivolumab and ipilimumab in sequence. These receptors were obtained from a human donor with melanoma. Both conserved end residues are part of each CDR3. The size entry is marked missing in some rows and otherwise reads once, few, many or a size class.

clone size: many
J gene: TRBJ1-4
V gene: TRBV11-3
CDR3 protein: CASQAAGWANEKLFF

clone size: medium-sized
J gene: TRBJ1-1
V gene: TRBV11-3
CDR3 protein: CASSSQGVVGTEAFF

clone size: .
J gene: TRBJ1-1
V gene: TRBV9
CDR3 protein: CASSVTVNTEAFF

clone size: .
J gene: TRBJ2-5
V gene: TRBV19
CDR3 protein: CASSIDGGRLETQYF

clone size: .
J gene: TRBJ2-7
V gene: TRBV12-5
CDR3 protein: CASGPDRWYEQYF

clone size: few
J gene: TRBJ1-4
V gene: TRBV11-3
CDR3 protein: CASTPTGQVREKLFF

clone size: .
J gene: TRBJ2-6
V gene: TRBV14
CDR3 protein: CASSQGGFSGANVLTF

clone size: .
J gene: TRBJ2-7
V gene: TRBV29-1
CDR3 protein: CSVATGGSSYEQYF

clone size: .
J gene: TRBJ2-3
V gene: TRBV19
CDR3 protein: CASRLAGDTQYF

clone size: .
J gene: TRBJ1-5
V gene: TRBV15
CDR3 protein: CATSFSPGNQPQHF

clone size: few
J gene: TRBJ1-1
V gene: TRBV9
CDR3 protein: CASSVPQAGTLTLEAFF

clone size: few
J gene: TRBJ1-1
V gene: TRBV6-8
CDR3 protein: CASSYRSVGGMNTEAFF

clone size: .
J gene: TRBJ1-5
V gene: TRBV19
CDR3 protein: CASSTQGTGVGNQPQHF

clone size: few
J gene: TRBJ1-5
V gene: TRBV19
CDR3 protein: CASSRNLDRNQPQHF

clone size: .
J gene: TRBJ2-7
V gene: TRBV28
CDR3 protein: CASRAGTGTYEQYF

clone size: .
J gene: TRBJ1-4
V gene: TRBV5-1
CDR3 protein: CASSRGDSATNEKLFF

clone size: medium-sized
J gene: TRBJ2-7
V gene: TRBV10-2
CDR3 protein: CASSDAGGGRDEQYF

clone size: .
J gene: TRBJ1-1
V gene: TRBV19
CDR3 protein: CASSTSVNTEAFF

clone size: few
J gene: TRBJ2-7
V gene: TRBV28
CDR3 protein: CASSIGIYEQYF

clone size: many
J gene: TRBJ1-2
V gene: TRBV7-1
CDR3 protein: CASSLAGSGGYTF

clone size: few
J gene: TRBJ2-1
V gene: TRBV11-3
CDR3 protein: CASSSRQGYGEQFF

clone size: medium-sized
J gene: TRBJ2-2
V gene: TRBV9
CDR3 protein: CASSVGNGELFF

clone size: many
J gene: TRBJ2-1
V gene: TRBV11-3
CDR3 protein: CASSRGLAGSSYNEQFF

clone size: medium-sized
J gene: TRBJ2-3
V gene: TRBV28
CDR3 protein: CASSSQPTSGDTDTQYF

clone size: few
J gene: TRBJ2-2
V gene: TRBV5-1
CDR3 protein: CASSLTGNTGELFF

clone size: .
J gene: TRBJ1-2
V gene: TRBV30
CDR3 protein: CAWETQGACTF

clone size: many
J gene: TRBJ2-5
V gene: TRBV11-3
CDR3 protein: CASRLGTSVQETQYF

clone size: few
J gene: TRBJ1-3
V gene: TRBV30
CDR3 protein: CAWSIASGNTIYF

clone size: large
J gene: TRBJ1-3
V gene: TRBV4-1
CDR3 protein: CASSQTQVPRSGNTIYF

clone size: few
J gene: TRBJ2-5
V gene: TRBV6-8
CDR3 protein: CASSPDWEQTQYF

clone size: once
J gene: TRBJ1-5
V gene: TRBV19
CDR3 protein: CASSIDRAGTFFGQPQHF

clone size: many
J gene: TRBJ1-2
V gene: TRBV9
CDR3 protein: CASSVSGDNYGYTF

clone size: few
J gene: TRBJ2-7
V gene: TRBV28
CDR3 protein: CASRKRQAVGSYEQYF

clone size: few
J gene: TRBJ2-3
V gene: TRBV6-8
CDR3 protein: CASSYSSFRGTDTQYF

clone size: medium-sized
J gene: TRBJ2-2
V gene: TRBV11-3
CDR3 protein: CASSLWSGSHTGELFF

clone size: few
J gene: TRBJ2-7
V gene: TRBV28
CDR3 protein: CASSSGIYEQYF

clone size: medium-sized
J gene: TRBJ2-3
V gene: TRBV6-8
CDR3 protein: CASSSGPTTSTDTQYF

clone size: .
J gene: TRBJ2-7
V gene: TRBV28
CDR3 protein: CASSSPGQFTEQYF

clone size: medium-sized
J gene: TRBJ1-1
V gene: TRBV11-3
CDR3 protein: CASSRREGYTEAFF

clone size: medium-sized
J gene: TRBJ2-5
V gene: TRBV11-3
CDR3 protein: CASTQARGVPQETQYF

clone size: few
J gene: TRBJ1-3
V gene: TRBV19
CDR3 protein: CASSGQGRGNTIYF

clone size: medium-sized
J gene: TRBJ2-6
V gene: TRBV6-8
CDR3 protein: CASKSSSGANVLTF

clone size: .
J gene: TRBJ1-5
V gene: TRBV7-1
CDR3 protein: CASSPTGSMPQHF

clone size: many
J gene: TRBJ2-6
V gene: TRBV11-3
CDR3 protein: CASSTPAGANVLTF

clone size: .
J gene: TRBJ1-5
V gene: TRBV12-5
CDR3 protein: CASGLMTGSSNQPQHF

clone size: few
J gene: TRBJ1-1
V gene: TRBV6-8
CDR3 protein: CAIRDQQNTEAFF

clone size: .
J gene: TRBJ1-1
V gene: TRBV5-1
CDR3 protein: CASSYVSSNTEAFF

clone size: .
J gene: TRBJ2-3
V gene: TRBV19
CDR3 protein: CASSISEGYSTDTQYF

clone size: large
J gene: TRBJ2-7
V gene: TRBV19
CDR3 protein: CASSIPGSGEQYF

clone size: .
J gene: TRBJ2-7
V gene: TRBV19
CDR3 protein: CASTGTGSYEQYF